One sample yielded the 27 T cell receptor beta chains listed below, sequenced in a study of blood T cell repertoires in COVID-19. Some clones are missing from TCRdb's copy, which holds only in-frame ones; the method was immunoSEQ multiplex PCR. The table has roughly 200,000 clones, about 85% seen once; the top ten hold roughly 12%. The sample consisted of peripheral blood. The receptors were gathered from a woman younger than 35 who had recovered from COVID-19.

The chain uses TRBV4-1 and TRBJ2-5; D not certain. V shed 0 bases and J shed 3 bases, with 8 bases lying between them. Germline V gene data show CDR1 as MGHRA and CDR2 as YSYEKL. The CDR3 totals 14 residues. The CDR3 DNA is TGCGCCAGCAGCCAAGATTTGGCCGAAGAGACCCAGTACTTC. It encodes CASSQDLAEETQYF.

The chain joins TRBV30 to TRBJ1-3; no clear D. Germline V CDR1 and CDR2: GTSNPN, SVGIG (reference sequence). The CDR3 is made up of 17 amino acids. The V end lost 0 bases, the J end lost 0 bases, and 15 bases lay between the germline ends. CDR3 DNA: TGTGCCTGGAGTGTCGGTTTTTTGAGAGCCTCTGGAAACACCATATATTTT. Its protein product is CAWSVGFLRASGNTIYF.

The chain employs TRBV30 and TRBJ2-1; D is perhaps TRBD2 (6 bases). CDR1 GTSNPN and CDR2 SVGIG come from the germline V gene (reference sequence). V gave up 2 bases and J gave up 8 bases, with 13 bases separating them. The CDR3 is 13 residues long. As DNA, the CDR3 is TGTGCCTGGAGTCTCTCAGCGGGCCATGAGCAGTTCTTC. This encodes CAWSLSAGHEQFF.

The chain uses TRBV30 and TRBJ2-2; D possibly corresponds to TRBD2 (5 bases). The germline CDR1 and CDR2 sequences are GTSNPN and SVGIG (reference sequence). The CDR3 spans 11 residues. The V and J ends lost 4 bases and 10 bases respectively, with 10 bases between them. CDR3 DNA sequence: TGTGCCTGGAAAAGGGAGACGGAGCTGTTTTTT. It is translated as CAWKRETELFF. Using reference TRBV30 and TRBJ2-2 for the parts outside the CDR3, the full variable domain is SQTIHQWPATLVQPVGSPLSLECTVEGTSNPNLYWYRQAAGRGLQLLFYSVGIGQISSEVPQNLSASRPQDRQFILSSKKLLLSDSGFYLCAWKRETELFFGEGSRLTVL.

The rearrangement uses TRBV7-9 and TRBJ2-7; 8 positions match TRBD1. CDR1 is SEHNR, CDR2 FQNEAQ, per germline (reference sequence). V gave up 3 bases and J gave up 5 bases; unmatched junction bases: 12. This CDR3 has 16 amino acids. CDR3 residues: CASSLTGTGPVHEQYF. CDR3 coding DNA: TGTGCCAGCAGCTTGACCGGGACAGGTCCTGTCCACGAGCAGTACTTC. Using reference TRBV7-9 and TRBJ2-7 for the parts outside the CDR3, the full variable domain is DTGVSQNPRHKITKRGQNVTFRCDPISEHNRLYWYRQTLGQGPEFLTYFQNEAQLEKSRLLSDRFSAERPKGSFSTLEIQRTEQGDSAMYLCASSLTGTGPVHEQYFGPGTRLTVT.

This clone was picked up many times. The rearrangement links TRBV27 to TRBJ2-3; the D gene is possibly TRBD2 (5 bases). The ends were cut back, 8 bases at V and 4 bases at J, with 13 bases in the middle. The CDR3 is 13 residues long. CDR1 is MNHEY and CDR2 is SMNVEV in the germline V gene (reference sequence). The CDR3: CASSNGLSDTQYF. The CDR3 DNA reads TGTGCCAGCTCAAACGGACTTTCAGATACGCAGTATTTT.

V and J are TRBV25-1 and TRBJ1-1; 10 nucleotides match TRBD1. Germline values: CDR1 MGHDK, CDR2 SYGVNS. This CDR3 has 15 amino acids. The J segment lost 6 bases and the V segment lost 5 bases, leaving 9 bases of the junction unmatched. This chain's CDR3 is CASSLPGTGVSEAFF. DNA for the CDR3: TGTGCCAGCAGTTTGCCCGGGACAGGGGTATCTGAAGCTTTCTTT.

The rearrangement uses TRBV4-3 and TRBJ1-3, with D unclear. Germline CDR1 reads LGHNA; CDR2 reads YSLEER. V was cut by 2 bases and J by 4 bases, with 12 bases left in between. This CDR3 comprises 15 residues. The DNA for the CDR3 is TGCGCCAGCAGCCAAACAGAGAACCAAGGAAACACCATATATTTT. It specifies CASSQTENQGNTIYF.

The chain is built from TRBV10-1 and TRBJ1-4; possible D gene TRBD1, 5 bases. The V gene lost 8 bases and the J gene lost 7 bases, with 14 bases spanning the gap. This CDR3 has 13 amino acids. CDR1 and CDR2 from the germline V gene are WNHNN and SYGVQD (reference sequence). The CDR3 sequence: CASPGQGGEKLFF. The CDR3 DNA sequence: TGCGCCAGCCCCGGCCAGGGAGGTGAAAAACTGTTTTTT.

About this clone: With a much larger clone just one base away, this may be a read error. This chain joins TRBV2 and TRBJ2-1, with 14 bases aligning to TRBD2. This CDR3 has 15 residues. Trimming removed 4 bases from V and 5 bases from J; junction bases left unmatched: 1. Germline CDR1 SNHLY, CDR2 FYNNEI. The CDR3 coding sequence is TGTGCCAGCAGTGCGGGACTAGCGGGAGACAATGAGCAGTTCTTC. Amino acid sequence: CASSAGLAGDNEQFF.

V and J are TRBV24-1 and TRBJ2-7; 9 nucleotides align to TRBD1. Germline V lookup: CDR1 KGHDR, CDR2 SFDVKD. V was clipped by 6 bases and J by 6 bases; unmatched bases: 5. CDR3 length equals 13 residues. The CDR3 DNA sequence: TGTGCCACCAGTCCGGGACAGGGAGGCGAGCAGTACTTC. Translation: CATSPGQGGEQYF.

The chain links TRBV2 to TRBJ2-7, with 8 nucleotides matching TRBD1. This CDR3 has 16 amino acids. V shed 2 bases, J shed 0 bases, and the junction held 6 bases outside the gene matches. Germline V gene sequence: CDR1 SNHLY, CDR2 FYNNEI. The CDR3: CASSEYRDRSSYEQYF. DNA of the CDR3: TGTGCCAGCAGTGAATACCGGGACAGGAGCTCCTACGAGCAGTACTTC.

CDR3 coding DNA: TGTGCCATCAGCGAACGACTAGCGGGAGGTAGTGACGAGCAGTACTTC. Its translation: CAISERLAGGSDEQYF. V gene TRBV10-3 combines with J gene TRBJ2-7, with 13 bases aligning to TRBD2. Germline V gene sequence: CDR1 ENHRY, CDR2 SYGVKD. V shed 6 bases and J 5 bases; nucleotides not matched to a gene: 10. The CDR3 length is 16 residues.

This clone was detected only once. The chain joins TRBV9 to TRBJ2-5; 9 bases line up with TRBD2. The CDR3 runs to 16 residues. Trimming at V came to 3 bases and at J to 7 bases, leaving 13 bases not matched to a gene. Germline V CDR1 and CDR2: SGDLS, YYNGEE. DNA for the CDR3: TGTGCCAGCAGCGATGCTACCGGGACTAGCTTTGGGACCCAGTACTTC. Protein sequence: CASSDATGTSFGTQYF.

This clone has a handful of counts. This chain uses TRBV23-1 with TRBJ1-5, with a weak D call TRBD1 (5 bases). TRBV23-1 is an ORF; its function is uncertain. The V gene lost 7 bases and the J gene lost 1 base, with 11 bases spanning the gap. The CDR3 is made up of 14 amino acids. CDR3: CASISGQSNQPQHF. The CDR3 DNA reads TGCGCCAGCATTTCCGGACAAAGCAATCAGCCCCAGCATTTT.

The J gene is TRBJ2-7, the V gene TRBV21-1; the D call of TRBD2 is as the table states it, not checked on the DNA. TRBV21-1 is given as a pseudogene. The CDR3 is made up of 15 amino acids. The CDR3 loop is CASAHYLAGGDEQYF. CDR3 sequence (DNA): TGTGCCAGCGCTCACTACCTAGCGGGAGGTGACGAGCAGTACTTC.

This clone was picked up one time. V is TRBV2 and J is TRBJ2-5, with 10 bases fitting TRBD2. J was trimmed by 4 bases and V by 5 bases; bases with no gene match: 7. CDR3 length: 15 residues. Germline V CDR1 and CDR2: SNHLY, FYNNEI. In nucleotides, the CDR3 is TGTGCCAGCAGTCCACTAGCGGGAAGGACAGAGACCCAGTACTTC. It codes for CASSPLAGRTETQYF. The whole variable domain, remainder taken from reference TRBV2 and TRBJ2-5, is EPEVTQTPSHQVTQMGQEVILRCVPISNHLYFYWYRQILGQKVEFLVSFYNNEISEKSEIFDDQFSVERPDGSNFTLKIRSTKLEDSAMYFCASSPLAGRTETQYFGPGTRLLVL.

This clone occurred once. Written as DNA, the CDR3 is TGTGCCAGCAGCCAACGCGGGACCACCTACAATGAGCAGTTCTTC. It yields the protein CASSQRGTTYNEQFF. The chain links TRBV3-1 (or the pseudogene TRBV3-2) to TRBJ2-1, with D possibly matching TRBD2 (6 bases). CDR1 and CDR2 from the germline V gene are LGHDT and YNNKEL (reference sequence). Trimming stripped 2 bases from V and 2 bases from J, with 10 bases between. This CDR3 contains 15 residues.

The J gene is TRBJ1-5, the V gene TRBV6-2 or TRBV6-3; D unresolved. In germline, CDR1 is MNHEY, CDR2 SVGEGT. CDR3 length: 14 residues. Trimming cost V 4 bases and J 6 bases, with 13 bases left between them. CDR3 DNA: TGTGCCAGCAGTTTATCCGGAGAGGGTCAGCCCCAGCATTTT. Protein: CASSLSGEGQPQHF.

The V gene is TRBV4-3, the J gene TRBJ2-1, with 7 nucleotides matching TRBD2. V gave up 0 bases and J gave up 3 bases; unmatched junction bases: 11. In germline, CDR1 is LGHNA, CDR2 YSLEER. CDR3 length: 18 amino acids. CDR3 coding DNA: TGCGCCAGCAGCCAAGACGGGCTAGCGGCCACTCTCTACAATGAGCAGTTCTTC. This codes for CASSQDGLAATLYNEQFF.

The J gene is TRBJ1-2, the V gene TRBV7-9; D not resolved. In germline, CDR1 is SEHNR, CDR2 FQNEAQ (reference sequence). Trimming cost V 1 base and J 4 bases, with 13 bases left between them. CDR3 length: 15 residues. This CDR3 reads CASSLGAGIGYGYTF. CDR3 DNA sequence: TGTGCCAGCAGCTTAGGGGCCGGGATCGGCTATGGCTACACCTTC.

The chain is built from TRBV6-1 and TRBJ1-1; 9 bases are a match to TRBD1. The V segment lost 3 bases and the J segment 4 bases; nucleotides outside the gene matches: 6. The CDR3 is 15 amino acids. The germline CDR1 and CDR2 sequences are MNHNS and SASEGT. CDR3 DNA: TGTGCCAGCAGTGACCGGGACAGGGTTTTCACTGAAGCTTTCTTT. It yields the protein CASSDRDRVFTEAFF.

This clone has more than one count but fewer than ten. CDR3: CASGGTSGRAEQFF. CDR3 bases: TGCGCCAGCGGAGGGACTAGCGGGAGAGCTGAGCAGTTCTTC. The chain carries TRBV5-1 and TRBJ2-1, with 14 positions matching TRBD2. CDR1 and CDR2 (germline): SGHRS, YFSETQ. The junction had 6 bases not matched to a gene; V was cut back by 7 bases and J by 9 bases. The CDR3 is made up of 14 amino acids.

The rearrangement joins TRBV3-1 (or the pseudogene TRBV3-2) to TRBJ1-2; D perhaps matches TRBD1 (6 bases). Looked up from germline, CDR1 is LGHDT and CDR2 is YNNKEL (reference sequence). This CDR3 is 13 amino acids long. Trimming removed 4 bases from V and 4 bases from J, with 10 bases in between. The CDR3 region is CASSPAGAYGYTF. In DNA, the CDR3 is TGTGCCAGCAGCCCCGCGGGGGCCTATGGCTACACCTTC.

This chain links TRBV12-5 with TRBJ2-2, with TRBD2 identical over 7 bases. Germline V gene lookup returns CDR1 LGHNT and CDR2 FRNRAP. J lost 3 bases, V lost 0 bases, and 10 bases had no gene match. The CDR3 sequence is 18 residues long. The CDR3 reads CASGLVITGRVYTGELFF. For the CDR3, the DNA is TGTGCTAGTGGTTTGGTAATAACGGGGAGGGTTTACACCGGGGAGCTGTTTTTT.

The V and J genes are TRBV6-5 and TRBJ1-2, with D maybe TRBD1 (6 bases). The germline gives CDR1 MNHEY, CDR2 SVGAGI. This CDR3 is built from 16 residues. Trimming shortened V by 2 bases and J by 3 bases, and 16 bases separated the two germline ends. The CDR3 sequence is CASSYERYRADYGYTF. CDR3 sequence (DNA): TGTGCCAGCAGTTACGAGAGATACAGGGCGGACTATGGCTACACCTTC.

The gene calls are TRBV19 and TRBJ2-1, with 12 bases matching TRBD2. V lost 7 bases, J lost 2 bases, and 6 bases stayed unmatched. This CDR3 region has 16 residues. Germline values: CDR1 LNHDA, CDR2 SQIVND (reference sequence). The CDR3 loop reads CASTRLAGDTYNEQFF. Written as DNA, the CDR3 is TGTGCCAGTACTAGACTAGCGGGAGACACCTACAATGAGCAGTTCTTC.